Below, 17 T cell receptor beta chains from the same sample are listed, as sequenced in a study of CD8 T cells in Susac syndrome. When the RNA was reverse transcribed, random hexamers were used with an input of about 0.5 to 1 ug. TCRdb itself ran the immunoSEQ multiplex PCR reads through MiXCR, one entry per CDR3 protein. The sample contains 150,000 to 200,000 distinct CDR3 sequences, around 94% of which appear only once. The sample consisted of CD4+ T cells from PBMCs. These receptors originate from a human donor with Susac syndrome.

The chain combines TRBV20-1 with TRBJ1-2; D ambiguous. Trimming removed 6 bases from V and 5 bases from J, with 13 bases in between. Germline V gene lookup returns CDR1 DFQATT and CDR2 SNEGSKA (reference sequence). The CDR3 has 12 amino acids. The chain's CDR3 is CSALVQTYGYTF. The CDR3 region has the DNA TGCAGTGCCCTAGTTCAGACTTATGGCTACACCTTC.

The chain has TRBV20-1 and TRBJ1-1, with D hard to call. The V and J ends lost 1 base and 3 bases respectively, with 15 bases between them. Germline V CDR1 and CDR2: DFQATT, SNEGSKA (reference sequence). The CDR3 extends over 15 amino acids. This CDR3 is CSARGVRLADTEAFF. CDR3 nucleotide sequence: TGCAGTGCTAGAGGGGTTCGGTTAGCGGACACTGAAGCTTTCTTT.

This rearrangement joins TRBV7-9 to TRBJ2-1, with 10 positions matching TRBD1. The trim removed 0 bases at V and 7 bases at J, leaving 9 bases unmatched. The CDR3 is 17 amino acids. The germline gives CDR1 SEHNR, CDR2 FQNEAQ (reference sequence). The CDR3 sequence: CASSLASGTGDGNEQFF. For the CDR3, the DNA is TGTGCCAGCAGCTTAGCATCCGGGACAGGGGATGGGAATGAGCAGTTCTTC. The full variable domain, its missing parts supplied by reference TRBV7-9 and TRBJ2-1, is DTGVSQNPRHKITKRGQNVTFRCDPISEHNRLYWYRQTLGQGPEFLTYFQNEAQLEKSRLLSDRFSAERPKGSFSTLEIQRTEQGDSAMYLCASSLASGTGDGNEQFFGPGTRLTVL.

The sample holds one count of this clonotype. This chain joins TRBV20-1 and TRBJ2-5, with 14 positions matching TRBD2. The CDR3 extends over 20 amino acids. CDR1 is DFQATT, CDR2 SNEGSKA, per germline (reference sequence). V trimming: 6 bases; J trimming: 5 bases; junction bases outside the gene matches: 23. CDR3 protein: CSAHTRGLAGGRLNLETQYF. As DNA, the CDR3 is TGCAGTGCCCATACCCGCGGACTAGCGGGAGGTAGATTGAATTTGGAGACCCAGTACTTC.

The chain has TRBV20-1 and TRBJ2-3; possibly TRBD1 for D (5 bases). The CDR3 runs to 15 residues. CDR1 DFQATT and CDR2 SNEGSKA come from the germline V gene (reference sequence). V dropped 1 base and J dropped 6 bases, with 17 bases sitting between them. The CDR3 sequence is CSARGTKVRSDTQYF. CDR3 nucleotides: TGCAGTGCTAGAGGGACAAAAGTTCGATCGGATACGCAGTATTTT.

The chain links TRBV7-2 to TRBJ1-5; D remains unclear. CDR3 length: 15 amino acids. Germline-derived CDR1 and CDR2 are SGHTA and FQGNSA. V was cut by 1 base and J by 7 bases, with 14 bases left in between. CDR3 sequence: CASSLGRGTGQPQHF. The CDR3 coding sequence is TGTGCCAGCAGCTTAGGGCGAGGCACCGGCCAGCCCCAGCATTTT.

This clonotype was picked up one time. V and J are TRBV5-1 and TRBJ2-2; tentative D call: TRBD2 (5 bases). The CDR3 consists of 12 residues. Per germline, CDR1 SGHRS and CDR2 YFSETQ. V was trimmed by 5 bases and J by 7 bases, leaving 9 bases between them. This chain's CDR3 is CASSRTGGELFF. DNA of the CDR3: TGCGCCAGCAGTCGGACTGGCGGGGAGCTGTTTTTT.

The chain employs TRBV5-1 and TRBJ2-1; D possibly corresponds to TRBD1 (6 bases). This CDR3 has 17 amino acids. CDR1 and CDR2 from the germline V gene are SGHRS and YFSETQ. V was trimmed by 4 bases and J by 0 bases, leaving 17 bases between them. The CDR3 sequence is CASSQDSRYNSYNEQFF. The CDR3 DNA follows: TGCGCCAGCAGCCAGGACAGTCGGTATAACTCCTACAATGAGCAGTTCTTC.

Only one count was recorded for this clonotype. The chain recombines TRBV5-1 with TRBJ2-7, with D uncertain. This CDR3 is 13 amino acids long. V lost 5 bases and J lost 3, with 12 bases in between. The germline V gene has CDR1 SGHRS and CDR2 YFSETQ. Here the CDR3 reads CASRRIENYEQYF. CDR3 DNA: TGCGCCAGCAGACGAATAGAGAACTACGAGCAGTACTTC.

This chain uses TRBV20-1 with TRBJ1-5, with D perhaps TRBD1 (6 bases). The CDR3 contains 14 residues. Trimming took 7 bases from V and 3 from J, leaving 16 bases between them. In germline, CDR1 is DFQATT, CDR2 SNEGSKA (reference sequence). For the CDR3, the DNA is TGCAGTGTCTCCCGTCCAGGGGACAATCAGCCCCAGCATTTT. Protein sequence: CSVSRPGDNQPQHF.

The chain is built from TRBV3-1 and TRBJ2-3; perhaps TRBD2 as D (6 bases). The CDR3 loop spans 14 amino acids. Trimming removed 3 bases at V and 2 bases at J, with 9 bases between. Germline CDR1 LGHDT, CDR2 YNNKEL (reference sequence). CDR3 protein: CASSQTGDTDTQYF. The CDR3, as DNA: TGTGCCAGCAGCCAGACGGGGGACACAGATACGCAGTATTTT.

The J gene is TRBJ2-7, the V gene TRBV7-2; the match to TRBD2 covers 7 bases. V trimming: 4 bases; J trimming: 3 bases; junction bases outside the gene matches: 6. Germline V lookup: CDR1 SGHTA, CDR2 FQGNSA. The CDR3 length is 14 residues. The CDR3 reads CASSSLAADYEQYF. The CDR3 nucleotides read TGTGCCAGCAGCTCCCTAGCGGCTGACTACGAGCAGTACTTC.

The V and J genes are TRBV5-1 and TRBJ1-1; TRBD1 is a possible D gene (6 bases). The CDR3 has 15 amino acids. The germline CDR1 and CDR2 sequences are SGHRS and YFSETQ. V lost 0 bases and J lost 1, with 10 bases in between. The CDR3 nucleotides are TGCGCCAGCAGCTTGGCCGGGGGCGAGAACACTGAAGCTTTCTTT. It yields the protein CASSLAGGENTEAFF.

The chain combines TRBV29-1 with TRBJ2-7, with 11 bases aligning to TRBD2. V was clipped by 4 bases and J by 6 bases; unmatched bases: 8. Germline assignment: CDR1 SQVTM and CDR2 ANQGSEA. The CDR3 totals 14 residues. This CDR3 is CSVGSGLAVREQYF. In nucleotides, the CDR3 is TGCAGCGTTGGATCGGGACTAGCGGTCCGCGAGCAGTACTTC.

The chain employs TRBV20-1 and TRBJ2-5; D remains ambiguous. Trimming removed 5 bases from V and 1 base from J, with 17 bases in between. The CDR3 has 15 amino acids. The germline V gene encodes CDR1 DFQATT and CDR2 SNEGSKA (reference sequence). CDR3 sequence reads: CSAPISVSSQETQYF. CDR3 bases: TGCAGTGCTCCTATTTCTGTTTCGAGCCAAGAGACCCAGTACTTC.

The chain uses TRBV9 and TRBJ2-5; the D gene is possibly TRBD2 (6 bases). The CDR3 runs 12 residues. V lost 6 bases, J lost 3 bases, and 9 bases lay in between. Germline CDR1 and CDR2: SGDLS and YYNGEE. The CDR3 region has the DNA TGTGCCAGCAATGGAGGGGAAGAGACCCAGTACTTC. It specifies CASNGGEETQYF.

The chain combines TRBV11-2 with TRBJ2-1; possibly TRBD2 for D (5 bases). Germline CDR1 and CDR2: SGHAT and FQNNGV. V gave up 5 bases and J gave up 5 bases, with 10 bases separating them. The length of the CDR3 is 13 residues. CDR3 sequence (DNA): TGTGCCAGCAGCCGTGGGAGCAACAATGAGCAGTTCTTC. Translated, it gives CASSRGSNNEQFF.